Below are 5 T cell receptor beta chains sequenced from a single sample in a study of cytomegalovirus exposure and HLA in healthy donors. The PCR was carried out with 60 Vbeta primers and 13 Jbeta primers. Libraries were prepared by immunoSEQ multiplex PCR; TCRdb keeps only in-frame clonotypes and omits some of them. Of some 130,000 clones detected, 77% appear once; the ten largest clones hold roughly 4.2%. The specimen was PBMCs. The receptors were sampled from a male donor in good health and CMV-seronegative.

This chain joins TRBV19 and TRBJ2-4; D is perhaps TRBD2 (6 bases). The CDR3 sequence is 15 residues long. Germline V gene sequence: CDR1 LNHDA, CDR2 SQIVND (reference sequence). Trimming shortened V by 5 bases and J by 1 base, and 12 bases separated the two germline ends. This chain's CDR3 is CASSFRREAKNIQYF. Written as DNA, the CDR3 is TGTGCCAGTAGTTTCCGTCGGGAGGCCAAAAACATTCAGTACTTC.

A note on this clone: Germline and junction disagree at one end, which may indicate a read error. The chain couples TRBV7-7 to TRBJ2-2; 8 positions agree with TRBD1. The CDR3 consists of 15 residues. CDR1 and CDR2 (germline): SSHAT, FNYEAQ (reference sequence). The CDR3, as DNA: TGTGCTAGCAGCCGAACGACAGGGGCGGGCGGGGAGCTGTTTTTT. Translation: CASSRTTGAGGELFF.

V usage is TRBV9 and J usage is TRBJ1-1; no clear D. V shed 0 bases and J shed 5 bases, with 11 bases lying between them. The CDR3 covers 14 residues. CDR1 is SGDLS, CDR2 YYNGEE, per germline. CDR3 sequence reads: CASSVGGSGTEAFF. CDR3 bases: TGTGCCAGCAGCGTAGGAGGTAGTGGGACTGAAGCTTTCTTT.

This clone was observed a few times. This chain uses TRBV4-1 with TRBJ2-3, with TRBD1 as a possible D gene (5 bases). The CDR3 is made up of 16 amino acids. The germline V gene encodes CDR1 MGHRA and CDR2 YSYEKL. V lost 4 bases and J lost 3, with 17 bases in between. CDR3 in DNA: TGCGCCAGCAGCCTGCTGGGTGGGAAGGGGACAGATACGCAGTATTTT. Translating gives CASSLLGGKGTDTQYF.

V gene TRBV6-4 combines with J gene TRBJ1-1, with D perhaps matching TRBD1 (6 bases). The CDR3 totals 13 residues. Trimming took 3 bases from V and 1 from J, leaving 6 bases between them. Germline V gives CDR1 MRHNA, CDR2 SNTAGT. CDR3 sequence: CASSETGNTEAFF. The CDR3 coding sequence is TGTGCCAGCAGTGAGACAGGGAACACTGAAGCTTTCTTT.